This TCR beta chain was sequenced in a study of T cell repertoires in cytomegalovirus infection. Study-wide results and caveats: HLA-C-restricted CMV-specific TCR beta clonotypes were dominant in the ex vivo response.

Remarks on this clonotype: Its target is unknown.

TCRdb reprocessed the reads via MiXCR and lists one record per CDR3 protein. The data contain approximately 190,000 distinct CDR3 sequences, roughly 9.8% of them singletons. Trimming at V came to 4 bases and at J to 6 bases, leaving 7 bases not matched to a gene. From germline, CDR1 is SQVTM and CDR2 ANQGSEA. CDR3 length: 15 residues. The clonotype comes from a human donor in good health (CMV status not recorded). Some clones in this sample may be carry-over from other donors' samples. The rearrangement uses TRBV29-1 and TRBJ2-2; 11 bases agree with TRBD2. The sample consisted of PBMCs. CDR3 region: CSVVPSGGRPGELFF. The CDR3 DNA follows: TGCAGCGTTGTACCTAGCGGGGGGCGCCCCGGGGAGCTGTTTTTT.